The 8 T cell receptor beta chains below all came from one sample that was sequenced in a study of blood T cells in healthy people across ages. Sample-barcoded 5' priming and a J-beta primer mix drove a second PCR of 7 to 11 cycles. One entry per CDR3 protein results from TCRdb running MiXCR on the 5' RACE reads. The sample consists of about 780,000 distinct CDR3 sequences, 35% to 50% of them appearing once. Specimen: blood. These receptor sequences come from an elderly man in good health.

This clonotype was seen a handful of times. This chain uses TRBV3-1 with TRBJ2-4, with 14 bases aligning to TRBD2. The CDR3 has 16 residues. From germline, CDR1 is LGHDT and CDR2 YNNKEL (reference sequence). The V and J ends lost 4 bases and 8 bases, in that order; junction bases with no gene match: 7. In DNA, the CDR3 is TGTGCCAGCAGCCGGGGACTAGCGGGAGCGGGTTACATTCAGTACTTC. It yields the protein CASSRGLAGAGYIQYF. Complete variable domain (other parts from reference TRBV3-1 and TRBJ2-4): DTAVSQTPKYLVTQMGNDKSIKCEQNLGHDTMYWYKQDSKKFLKIMFSYNNKELIINETVPNRFSPKSPDKAHLNLHINSLELGDSAVYFCASSRGLAGAGYIQYFGAGTRLSVL.

This clonotype was seen a handful of times. The V gene is TRBV12-3 or TRBV12-4, the J gene TRBJ1-6, with D unclear. The CDR3 spans 14 residues. V was clipped by 2 bases and J by 0 bases, with 2 bases between them. CDR3 region: CASSLSSYNSPLHF. CDR3 DNA: TGTGCCAGCAGTTTAAGCTCCTATAATTCACCCCTCCACTTT.

About this clonotype: The junction departs from the called germline gene at one end, perhaps through a read error. The chain couples TRBV28 to TRBJ1-5, with D perhaps matching TRBD1 (5 bases). The germline V gene encodes CDR1 MDHEN and CDR2 SYDVKM. CDR3 length equals 13 residues. The CDR3 DNA follows: TGTGCCGGCAGTTTAACGGGGCTTCAGCCCCAGCATTTT. It yields the protein CAGSLTGLQPQHF.

The chain recombines TRBV27 with TRBJ1-2, with a possible D match to TRBD1 (5 bases). The CDR3 covers 13 residues. V dropped 5 bases and J dropped 8 bases, with 15 bases sitting between them. Germline values: CDR1 MNHEY, CDR2 SMNVEV (reference sequence). CDR3 residues: CASSPMGTGGYTF. The CDR3 DNA is TGTGCCAGCAGTCCAATGGGGACGGGCGGCTACACCTTC.

This clonotype was detected a few times. This chain joins TRBV7-2 and TRBJ2-7, with D unclear. The length of the CDR3 is 13 residues. Between the trimmed V and J ends, which lost 3 bases and 2 bases, there was a span of 8 bases. Germline CDR1 and CDR2: SGHTA and FQGNSA. DNA of the CDR3: TGTGCCAGCAGCTTGGCCTGGACCTACGAGCAGTACTTC. Translation gives CASSLAWTYEQYF. The full variable domain, rest sourced from reference TRBV7-2 and TRBJ2-7, is GAGVSQSPSNKVTEKGKDVELRCDPISGHTALYWYRQSLGQGLEFLIYFQGNSAPDKSGLPSDRFSAERTGGSVSTLTIQRTQQEDSAVYLCASSLAWTYEQYFGPGTRLTVT.

This chain joins TRBV20-1 and TRBJ2-1; 7 positions agree with TRBD2. This CDR3 is 15 amino acids long. Germline CDR1 DFQATT, CDR2 SNEGSKA (reference sequence). Germline trimming cut 0 bases from V and 7 bases from J; bases unmatched to any gene: 9. The chain's CDR3 is CSARDRAGAGNEQFF. The DNA for the CDR3 is TGCAGTGCTAGAGATCGTGCGGGAGCGGGGAATGAGCAGTTCTTC.

This clonotype was seen many times. This sequence joins TRBV7-3 and TRBJ1-6; 7 nucleotides line up with TRBD1. V shed 1 base and J 5 bases; nucleotides not matched to a gene: 8. There are 17 residues in the CDR3. Germline V gene sequence: CDR1 SGHTA, CDR2 FQGTGA. In DNA form, the CDR3 reads TGTGCCAGCAGCTTAAATCCGTCCGGGACAGATAATTCACCCCTCCACTTT. Translation: CASSLNPSGTDNSPLHF.

This clonotype was counted ten times or more. V is TRBV4-3 and J is TRBJ1-6, with D possibly matching TRBD1 (6 bases). The CDR3 totals 14 residues. CDR1 is LGHNA and CDR2 is YSLEER in the germline V gene. With 4 bases removed from V and 10 bases from J, the gap between germline ends came to 14 bases. The CDR3 DNA follows: TGCGCCAGCAGCCCATTACAGGGAAGCTCACCCCTCCACTTT. It yields the protein CASSPLQGSSPLHF.